This T cell receptor beta chain was sequenced in a study of T cell changes during pregnancy in multiple sclerosis. Here immunoSEQ multiplex PCR was the method, and the copy in TCRdb shows in-frame clones only, minus some. Among 20,000 to 30,000 clones, around 86% were seen once, and the ten largest hold approximately 0.98%. CDR1 and CDR2 (germline): LNHDA, SQIVND (reference sequence). The CDR3 has 18 residues. V lost 4 bases and J lost 1; bases outside the gene matches: 11. The sample here was CD4+ T cells from peripheral blood mononuclear cells, taken in the second trimester of pregnancy. The TCR sequence derives from a female donor in good health, enrolled as a control in a pregnancy study. The chain employs TRBV19 and TRBJ2-7, with TRBD2 matching 12 bases. CDR3 sequence (DNA): TGTGCCAGTAGTACCTATCGAGGACTAGCGGGGCTTTCCTACGAGCAGTACTTC. Residues: CASSTYRGLAGLSYEQYF.